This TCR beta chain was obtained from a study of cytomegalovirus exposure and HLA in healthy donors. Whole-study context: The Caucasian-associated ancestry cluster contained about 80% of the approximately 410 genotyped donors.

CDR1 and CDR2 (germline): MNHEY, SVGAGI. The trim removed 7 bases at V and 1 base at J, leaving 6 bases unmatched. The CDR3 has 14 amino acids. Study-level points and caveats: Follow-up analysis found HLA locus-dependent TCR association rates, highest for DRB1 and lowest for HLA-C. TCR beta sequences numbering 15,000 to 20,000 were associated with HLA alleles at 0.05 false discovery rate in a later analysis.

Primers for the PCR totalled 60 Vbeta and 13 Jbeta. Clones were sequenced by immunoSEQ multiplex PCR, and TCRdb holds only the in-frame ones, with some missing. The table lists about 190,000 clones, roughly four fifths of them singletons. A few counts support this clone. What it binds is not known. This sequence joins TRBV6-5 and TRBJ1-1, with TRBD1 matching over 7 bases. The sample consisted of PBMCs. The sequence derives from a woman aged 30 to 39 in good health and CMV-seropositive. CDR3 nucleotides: TGTGCCAGCACTCTTGACAGGGCGAACACTGAAGCTTTCTTT. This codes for CASTLDRANTEAFF.